These 2 T cell receptor beta chains were all obtained from the same sample, sequenced in a study of human CD8 memory T cell subsets. Construction of TCR beta libraries was accomplished by means of UMI-labeled 5' RACE. Following a re-call of the 5' RACE reads, TCRdb has one entry per CDR3 protein and lacks DNA. This sample's clone table lists 10,000 to 12,000 distinct CDR3 sequences. Sequencing was carried out using CD8+ T cells from PBMCs. Source of these receptors: a human donor in good health.

The J gene is TRBJ1-6, the V gene TRBV7-3; checking the TCRdb D call of TRBD1 is not possible without DNA. The CDR3 is 15 amino acids. Germline loops: CDR1 SGHTA, CDR2 FQGTGA. CDR3 residues: CASSPLGGWGSPLHF.

This chain connects TRBV5-1 to TRBJ1-1; the D call of TRBD1 rests on TCRdb alone, since no DNA is present to check it. Germline lookup yields CDR1 SGHRS and CDR2 YFSETQ. The CDR3 covers 14 residues. CDR3 sequence reads: CASSYGKVDTEAFF.